These T cell receptor beta chains were read from a single sample in a study of OX40 agonist ivuxolimab in advanced cancers. The assay was immunoSEQ multiplex PCR, and TCRdb's table has in-frame clones only and misses some. The table has 30,000 to 45,000 clones, around three quarters seen once. This specimen was CD4+ or CD8+ T cells sorted from blood, taken in a trial of the OX40 agonist ivuxolimab. The source of these receptors is an adult with an advanced solid tumor such as melanoma, head and neck, liver or kidney cancer. Each CDR3 is given with its conserved first and last residue. The D gene is left open where the match is weak. Rows may omit the clone size; those that give it use once, few, many or a size class.

J gene: TRBJ2-2
V gene: TRBV28
CDR3 length: 15
clone size: .
D gene: TRBD1
CDR3 DNA: TGTGCCAGCACGCCGGGACAGGGGTCGGGCGGGGAGCTGTTTTTT
CDR3 protein: CASTPGQGSGGELFF

J gene: TRBJ1-5
V gene: TRBV7-2
CDR3 length: 13
clone size: .
D gene: .
CDR3 DNA: TGTGCCAGCAGCTTGACCGAAAATCAGCCCCAGCATTTT
CDR3 protein: CASSLTENQPQHF

J gene: TRBJ2-7
V gene: TRBV10-3
CDR3 length: 12
clone size: .
D gene: .
CDR3 DNA: TGTGCCATCAGTGCCTACAGCTACGAGCAGTACTTC
CDR3 protein: CAISAYSYEQYF

J gene: TRBJ1-2
V gene: TRBV6-5
CDR3 length: 11
clone size: .
D gene: .
CDR3 DNA: TGTGCCAGTGGACGGAACTATGGCTACACCTTC
CDR3 protein: CASGRNYGYTF

J gene: TRBJ1-4
V gene: TRBV28
CDR3 length: 13
clone size: .
D gene: .
CDR3 DNA: TGTGCCAGCAGGTACGACAGTAATGAAAAACTGTTTTTT
CDR3 protein: CASRYDSNEKLFF

J gene: TRBJ1-2
V gene: TRBV29-1
CDR3 length: 13
clone size: few
D gene: .
CDR3 DNA: TGCAGCGTTGGGGACTCTTTGCGTTCAGGCTACACCTTC
CDR3 protein: CSVGDSLRSGYTF

J gene: TRBJ2-2
V gene: TRBV18
CDR3 length: 14
clone size: once
D gene: .
CDR3 DNA: TGTGCCAGCTCACCAGGCGGGGAGGCCGGGGAGCTGTTTTTT
CDR3 protein: CASSPGGEAGELFF

J gene: TRBJ1-1
V gene: TRBV7-9
CDR3 length: 13
clone size: medium-sized
D gene: .
CDR3 DNA: TGTGCCAGCAGCTTATCGGGGAACACTGAAGCTTTCTTT
CDR3 protein: CASSLSGNTEAFF

J gene: TRBJ1-2
V gene: TRBV19
CDR3 length: 14
clone size: .
D gene: .
CDR3 DNA: TGTGCCAGTAGTATAGTTGGGGGCTACTATGGCTACACCTTC
CDR3 protein: CASSIVGGYYGYTF

J gene: TRBJ1-1
V gene: TRBV7-2
CDR3 length: 14
clone size: .
D gene: .
CDR3 DNA: TGTGCCAGCAGCTTAGCTGTCGGGAACACTGAAGCTTTCTTT
CDR3 protein: CASSLAVGNTEAFF

J gene: TRBJ2-5
V gene: TRBV28
CDR3 length: 13
clone size: once
D gene: .
CDR3 DNA: TGTGCCAGCACTGGGGCCTCCCAAGAGACCCAGTACTTC
CDR3 protein: CASTGASQETQYF

J gene: TRBJ2-5
V gene: TRBV9
CDR3 length: 14
clone size: once
D gene: .
CDR3 DNA: TGTGCCAGCAGTCTTGGGGGCGGACAAGAGACCCAGTACTTC
CDR3 protein: CASSLGGGQETQYF

J gene: TRBJ2-3
V gene: TRBV18
CDR3 length: 16
clone size: .
D gene: .
CDR3 DNA: TGTGCCAGCTCACCAAACAGGGTTCAGCACACAGATACGCAGTATTTT
CDR3 protein: CASSPNRVQHTDTQYF

J gene: TRBJ1-1
V gene: TRBV7-3
CDR3 length: 13
clone size: few
D gene: TRBD1
CDR3 DNA: TGTGCCAGCGGTCCGGGACAGGGGGCGAAAGCTTTCTTT
CDR3 protein: CASGPGQGAKAFF

J gene: TRBJ1-5
V gene: TRBV6-5
CDR3 length: 15
clone size: .
D gene: .
CDR3 DNA: TGTGCCAGCAGTTATGGAAGAATCGGCAATCAGCCCCAGCATTTT
CDR3 protein: CASSYGRIGNQPQHF

J gene: TRBJ1-5
V gene: TRBV6-5
CDR3 length: 14
clone size: .
D gene: .
CDR3 DNA: TGTGCCAGCAGTACAGGGATCGGCAATCAGCCCCAGCATTTT
CDR3 protein: CASSTGIGNQPQHF

J gene: TRBJ1-4
V gene: TRBV7-9
CDR3 length: 15
clone size: .
D gene: .
CDR3 DNA: TGTGCCAGCAGCTTAGCGACGGTGGAGAATGAAAAACTGTTTTTT
CDR3 protein: CASSLATVENEKLFF

J gene: TRBJ1-2
V gene: TRBV5-4
CDR3 length: 13
clone size: few
D gene: TRBD1
CDR3 DNA: TGTGCCAGCAGTTCAGACAGGGGTAGGGGCTACACCTTC
CDR3 protein: CASSSDRGRGYTF

J gene: TRBJ1-2
V gene: TRBV10-3
CDR3 length: 12
clone size: .
D gene: .
CDR3 DNA: TGTGCCATCGGCCAGGACGTATATGGCTACACCTTC
CDR3 protein: CAIGQDVYGYTF

J gene: TRBJ2-3
V gene: TRBV18
CDR3 length: 13
clone size: few
D gene: .
CDR3 DNA: TGTGCCAGCTCACCAGGGGTTCAAGATACGCAGTATTTT
CDR3 protein: CASSPGVQDTQYF

J gene: TRBJ1-4
V gene: TRBV5-1
CDR3 length: 13
clone size: .
D gene: .
CDR3 DNA: TGCGCCAGCAGCCGGCAGGGCGGTGAAAAACTGTTTTTT
CDR3 protein: CASSRQGGEKLFF

J gene: TRBJ2-3
V gene: TRBV4-2
CDR3 length: 15
clone size: .
D gene: TRBD2
CDR3 DNA: TGTGCCAGCAGCAAAACCGGGACTAGCTTAGATACGCAGTATTTT
CDR3 protein: CASSKTGTSLDTQYF

J gene: TRBJ1-1
V gene: TRBV7-9
CDR3 length: 12
clone size: .
D gene: .
CDR3 DNA: TGTGCCAGCAGTCGACGGTCTCTTGAAGCTTTCTTT
CDR3 protein: CASSRRSLEAFF

J gene: TRBJ1-1
V gene: TRBV5-4
CDR3 length: 15
clone size: few
D gene: .
CDR3 DNA: TGTGCCAGCAGCTTGGCGGCGGGTTTGAACACTGAAGCTTTCTTT
CDR3 protein: CASSLAAGLNTEAFF

J gene: TRBJ1-4
V gene: TRBV27
CDR3 length: 14
clone size: .
D gene: .
CDR3 DNA: TGTGCCAGCAGTTTTGGGGGCAGGAATGAAAAACTGTTTTTT
CDR3 protein: CASSFGGRNEKLFF

J gene: TRBJ1-1
V gene: TRBV7-9
CDR3 length: 12
clone size: .
D gene: .
CDR3 DNA: TGTGCCAGCAGCCGAACAGGTCTCGAAGCTTTCTTT
CDR3 protein: CASSRTGLEAFF

J gene: TRBJ2-3
V gene: TRBV7-2
CDR3 length: 14
clone size: .
D gene: .
CDR3 DNA: TGTGCCAGCAGCTTAACGGTCCGGGGAGATACGCAGTATTTT
CDR3 protein: CASSLTVRGDTQYF

J gene: TRBJ2-3
V gene: TRBV2
CDR3 length: 12
clone size: .
D gene: .
CDR3 DNA: TGTGCCAGCAGTGTTCCCCCAGATACGCAGTATTTT
CDR3 protein: CASSVPPDTQYF

J gene: TRBJ2-5
V gene: TRBV7-8
CDR3 length: 16
clone size: .
D gene: TRBD1
CDR3 DNA: TGTGCCAGCAGCTTAGGGACAGGGAGGTCCGATGAGACCCAGTACTTC
CDR3 protein: CASSLGTGRSDETQYF

J gene: TRBJ2-1
V gene: TRBV30
CDR3 length: 15
clone size: .
D gene: .
CDR3 DNA: TGTGCCTGGAGCGCCCCGGCCCGGTCGACGGGTGAGCAGTTCTTC
CDR3 protein: CAWSAPARSTGEQFF

J gene: TRBJ2-3
V gene: TRBV19
CDR3 length: 12
clone size: .
D gene: .
CDR3 DNA: TGTGCCAGTAGTGCTAACACAGATACGCAGTATTTT
CDR3 protein: CASSANTDTQYF

J gene: TRBJ1-4
V gene: TRBV2
CDR3 length: 14
clone size: .
D gene: .
CDR3 DNA: TGTGCCAGCAGTGCCGGGACTTCTAATGAAAAACTGTTTTTT
CDR3 protein: CASSAGTSNEKLFF

J gene: TRBJ2-1
V gene: TRBV21-1
CDR3 length: 12
clone size: .
D gene: .
CDR3 DNA: TGTGCCAGCAGCAAACGGTACAATGAGCAGTTCTTC
CDR3 protein: CASSKRYNEQFF

J gene: TRBJ2-3
V gene: TRBV10-3
CDR3 length: 15
clone size: .
D gene: TRBD2
CDR3 DNA: TGTGCCTCCGCCCTAGCGGGGGTAAACACAGATACGCAGTATTTT
CDR3 protein: CASALAGVNTDTQYF

J gene: TRBJ1-2
V gene: TRBV4-2
CDR3 length: 15
clone size: .
D gene: .
CDR3 DNA: TGTGCCAGCAGCCAAGAAGGCAGAGTGGGGTATGGCTACACCTTC
CDR3 protein: CASSQEGRVGYGYTF

J gene: TRBJ1-1
V gene: TRBV5-1
CDR3 length: 14
clone size: .
D gene: .
CDR3 DNA: TGCGCCAGCAGCTTCGACGGGATGAACACTGAAGCTTTCTTT
CDR3 protein: CASSFDGMNTEAFF

J gene: TRBJ2-1
V gene: TRBV7-8
CDR3 length: 15
clone size: once
D gene: .
CDR3 DNA: TGTGCCAGCAGCTTGCTAGCTCCCTCCTACAATGAGCAGTTCTTC
CDR3 protein: CASSLLAPSYNEQFF

J gene: TRBJ1-6
V gene: TRBV5-4
CDR3 length: 16
clone size: .
D gene: .
CDR3 DNA: TGTGCCAGCAGCTTCGGGGGGTGGAGTGATAATTCACCCCTCCACTTT
CDR3 protein: CASSFGGWSDNSPLHF

J gene: TRBJ1-2
V gene: TRBV30
CDR3 length: 15
clone size: .
D gene: TRBD1
CDR3 DNA: TGTGCCTGGAGTGTATCAGGGGGAATGAGCTATGGCTACACCTTC
CDR3 protein: CAWSVSGGMSYGYTF

J gene: TRBJ1-5
V gene: TRBV6-5
CDR3 length: 14
clone size: medium-sized
D gene: .
CDR3 DNA: TGTGCCAGCAGCCCTACAACAGGGCGTCAGCCCCAGCATTTT
CDR3 protein: CASSPTTGRQPQHF

J gene: TRBJ1-2
V gene: TRBV18
CDR3 length: 14
clone size: few
D gene: .
CDR3 DNA: TGTGCCAGCTCACCCGGATTAGGGGAGGGTGGCTACACCTTC
CDR3 protein: CASSPGLGEGGYTF

J gene: TRBJ2-3
V gene: TRBV4-1
CDR3 length: 19
clone size: .
D gene: TRBD2
CDR3 DNA: TGCGCCAGCAGCCAAGAGGGGGCCGGGACTAGCGGGGGCACAGATACGCAGTATTTT
CDR3 protein: CASSQEGAGTSGGTDTQYF

J gene: TRBJ2-1
V gene: TRBV7-7
CDR3 length: 16
clone size: .
D gene: TRBD1
CDR3 DNA: TGTGCCAGCAGCATGGGGGGGACAGGGGGAAACAATGAGCAGTTCTTC
CDR3 protein: CASSMGGTGGNNEQFF

J gene: TRBJ2-3
V gene: TRBV30
CDR3 length: 12
clone size: .
D gene: .
CDR3 DNA: TGTGCCTGGGGACGGAACACAGATACGCAGTATTTT
CDR3 protein: CAWGRNTDTQYF

J gene: TRBJ2-2
V gene: TRBV6-6
CDR3 length: 15
clone size: once
D gene: TRBD2
CDR3 DNA: TGTGCCAGCAGGCCGACTAGCGGGGATACCGGGGAGCTGTTTTTT
CDR3 protein: CASRPTSGDTGELFF

J gene: TRBJ2-7
V gene: TRBV19
CDR3 length: 13
clone size: .
D gene: .
CDR3 DNA: TGTGCCAGTAGTATAGGCCCAGGGAGGGAGCAGTACTTC
CDR3 protein: CASSIGPGREQYF

J gene: TRBJ2-5
V gene: TRBV5-1
CDR3 length: 13
clone size: .
D gene: .
CDR3 DNA: TGCGCCAGCAGCTACACGGGGCCGGAGACCCAGTACTTC
CDR3 protein: CASSYTGPETQYF

J gene: TRBJ1-6
V gene: TRBV6-5
CDR3 length: 14
clone size: few
D gene: .
CDR3 DNA: TGTGCCAGCAGTTACGGGGATTTGAATTCACCCCTCCACTTT
CDR3 protein: CASSYGDLNSPLHF

J gene: TRBJ2-3
V gene: TRBV18
CDR3 length: 14
clone size: .
D gene: .
CDR3 DNA: TGTGCCAGCTCACCCTACGGAGGAACAGATACGCAGTATTTT
CDR3 protein: CASSPYGGTDTQYF

J gene: TRBJ1-2
V gene: TRBV5-1
CDR3 length: 15
clone size: .
D gene: TRBD1
CDR3 DNA: TGCGCCAGCAGATCCGGGACAGGGTTTAACTATGGCTACACCTTC
CDR3 protein: CASRSGTGFNYGYTF

J gene: TRBJ2-3
V gene: TRBV5-1
CDR3 length: 15
clone size: .
D gene: .
CDR3 DNA: TGCGCCAGCAGCGATCAGGGTCCCGGCACAGATACGCAGTATTTT
CDR3 protein: CASSDQGPGTDTQYF

J gene: TRBJ2-5
V gene: TRBV5-1
CDR3 length: 15
clone size: .
D gene: .
CDR3 DNA: TGCGCCAGCAGCTTGGCCCGGGCGAGCAGGGAGACCCAGTACTTC
CDR3 protein: CASSLARASRETQYF

J gene: TRBJ2-7
V gene: TRBV4-1
CDR3 length: 13
clone size: .
D gene: .
CDR3 DNA: TGCGCCAGCAGCCAAGACAGCTCCTACGAGCAGTACTTC
CDR3 protein: CASSQDSSYEQYF

J gene: TRBJ1-4
V gene: TRBV6-4
CDR3 length: 16
clone size: .
D gene: .
CDR3 DNA: TGTGCCAGCAGTGACCCCCGAGGGTTCACAGATCAAAAACTGTTTTTT
CDR3 protein: CASSDPRGFTDQKLFF

J gene: TRBJ2-3
V gene: TRBV29-1
CDR3 length: 13
clone size: once
D gene: .
CDR3 DNA: TGCAGCGTCGGGCGGGGTAGCACAGATACGCAGTATTTT
CDR3 protein: CSVGRGSTDTQYF